This is a list of T cell receptor beta chains from one sample in a study of blood T cell repertoires in COVID-19. Some clones are missing from TCRdb's copy, which holds only in-frame ones; the method was immunoSEQ multiplex PCR. The sample gives roughly 180,000 clones, around 83% of which show up once; more than 0.75% is in the top ten. The specimen sequenced was peripheral blood. These receptor sequences come from a man aged 18 to 29 with acute or convalescent COVID-19. The CDR3 runs from the conserved cysteine through the conserved F or W. Fields, in order: CDR3 DNA, CDR3 protein, CDR3 length, clone size, J gene, D gene, V gene. A D gene is named only where the DNA matches it firmly. Some rows mark clone size as missing; the rest say once, few, many or name a class of expanded clone.

cdr3_nt: TGTGCCAGCAGTTTATCCGGGACAGATAGCAATCAGCCCCAGCATTTT
cdr3_aa: CASSLSGTDSNQPQHF
cdr3_length: 16
clone_size: few
j_call: TRBJ1-5
d_call: TRBD1
v_call: TRBV27

cdr3_nt: TGCAGTGCGAGGGTTGTAAATGAGCAGTTCTTC
cdr3_aa: CSARVVNEQFF
cdr3_length: 11
clone_size: NA
j_call: TRBJ2-1
d_call: NA
v_call: TRBV20-1

cdr3_nt: TGTGCCAGTAGTATAGAGGGGACAGGGGGAGATGAGCAGTTCTTC
cdr3_aa: CASSIEGTGGDEQFF
cdr3_length: 15
clone_size: few
j_call: TRBJ2-1
d_call: TRBD1
v_call: TRBV19

cdr3_nt: TGTGCCAGCAGCTTAGCAGGGTCGGGGGGGTCCTACAATGAGCAGTTCTTC
cdr3_aa: CASSLAGSGGSYNEQFF
cdr3_length: 17
clone_size: NA
j_call: TRBJ2-1
d_call: TRBD2
v_call: TRBV7-6

cdr3_nt: TGTGCCAGCAGCTTAGCAGGGTGGGAGACTGAAGCTTTCTTT
cdr3_aa: CASSLAGWETEAFF
cdr3_length: 14
clone_size: NA
j_call: TRBJ1-1
d_call: NA
v_call: TRBV7-8

cdr3_nt: TGTGCCAGCAGCCAATCAGGGGGGCCGGGTACGCAGTATTTT
cdr3_aa: CASSQSGGPGTQYF
cdr3_length: 14
clone_size: NA
j_call: TRBJ2-3
d_call: NA
v_call: TRBV3-1/TRBV3-2

cdr3_nt: TGTGCCAGCAGTCGCGTAGTAACAGCTTACTCTGGAAACACCATATATTTT
cdr3_aa: CASSRVVTAYSGNTIYF
cdr3_length: 17
clone_size: NA
j_call: TRBJ1-3
d_call: NA
v_call: TRBV14

cdr3_nt: TGTGCCTGGAGCCCAGCGGGGTACGGGGAGCTGTTTTTT
cdr3_aa: CAWSPAGYGELFF
cdr3_length: 13
clone_size: NA
j_call: TRBJ2-2
d_call: TRBD2
v_call: TRBV30

cdr3_nt: TGTGCCAGCAGTTTATTTGGGGAGGTGTGGGACAGCAAAAACATTCAGTACTTC
cdr3_aa: CASSLFGEVWDSKNIQYF
cdr3_length: 18
clone_size: NA
j_call: TRBJ2-4
d_call: NA
v_call: TRBV28

cdr3_nt: TGTGCCACCAGTGATCGACAGGATGGCTACACCTTC
cdr3_aa: CATSDRQDGYTF
cdr3_length: 12
clone_size: NA
j_call: TRBJ1-2
d_call: NA
v_call: TRBV24-1

cdr3_nt: TGTGCCAGTAGTACAGGGTTACGAGACTATGGCTACACCTTC
cdr3_aa: CASSTGLRDYGYTF
cdr3_length: 14
clone_size: NA
j_call: TRBJ1-2
d_call: NA
v_call: TRBV19

cdr3_nt: TGTGCCAGCAGCGTAGCACGGGAGCCCCGCGAGCAGTTCTTC
cdr3_aa: CASSVAREPREQFF
cdr3_length: 14
clone_size: NA
j_call: TRBJ2-1
d_call: NA
v_call: TRBV9

cdr3_nt: TGTGCCAGCAGTTTAACGAGCTCGCAGGTCCCGTTCTTC
cdr3_aa: CASSLTSSQVPFF
cdr3_length: 13
clone_size: NA
j_call: TRBJ2-1
d_call: NA
v_call: TRBV12-3/TRBV12-4